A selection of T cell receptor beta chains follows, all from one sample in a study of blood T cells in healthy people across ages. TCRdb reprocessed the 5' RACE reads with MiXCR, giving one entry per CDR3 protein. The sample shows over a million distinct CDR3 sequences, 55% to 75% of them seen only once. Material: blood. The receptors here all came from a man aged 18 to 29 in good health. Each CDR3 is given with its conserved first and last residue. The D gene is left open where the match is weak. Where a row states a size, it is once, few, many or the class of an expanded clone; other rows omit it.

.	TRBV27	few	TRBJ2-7	TGTGCCAGCCGGAGGGCTATCAGAGATGAGCAGTACTTC	CASRRAIRDEQYF
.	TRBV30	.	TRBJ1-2	TGTGCCTGGAGTAGGGGGTACAACTATGGCTACACCTTC	CAWSRGYNYGYTF
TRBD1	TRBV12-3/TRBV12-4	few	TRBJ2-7	TGTGCCAGCAGAGCCCGGGACAGGGTTATCGACGAGCAGTACTTC	CASRARDRVIDEQYF
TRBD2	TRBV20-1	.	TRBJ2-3	TGCAGTGCTCCTAGCTCATTAGCGGGAAGGACAGATACGCAGTATTTT	CSAPSSLAGRTDTQYF
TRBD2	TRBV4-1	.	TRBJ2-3	TGCGCCAGCAACAAAAAGGGAGGGGATACGCAGTATTTT	CASNKKGGDTQYF
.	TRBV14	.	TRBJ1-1	TGTGCCAGCAGCCACAGAAACCCTGAAGCTTTCTTT	CASSHRNPEAFF
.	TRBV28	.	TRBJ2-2	TGTGCCAGCAGTTGGGCTCACACCGGGGAGCTGTTTTTT	CASSWAHTGELFF
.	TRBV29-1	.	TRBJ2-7	TGCAGCGTTGAAGAAGAATACGAGCAGTACTTC	CSVEEEYEQYF
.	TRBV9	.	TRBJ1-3	TGTGCCAGCAGCGTAGGTCTTACAGAGTCCTCTGGAAACACCATATATTTT	CASSVGLTESSGNTIYF
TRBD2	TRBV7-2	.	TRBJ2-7	TGTGCCAGCAGCTTGACGTGGACTAGCGGGAGCTACGAGCAGTACTTC	CASSLTWTSGSYEQYF
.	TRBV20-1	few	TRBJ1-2	TGCAGTGCTAGAGGCGCGGGACATCACGGCTACACCTTC	CSARGAGHHGYTF
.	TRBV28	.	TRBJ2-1	TGTGCCAGCAGTTTATACTCAGGACAATACCTCTACGAGCAGTTCTTC	CASSLYSGQYLYEQFF
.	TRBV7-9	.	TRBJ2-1	TGTGCCAGCAGCTTACCACAGCTTAGGTCCTACAATGAGCAGTTCTTC	CASSLPQLRSYNEQFF
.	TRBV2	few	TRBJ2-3	TGTGCCAGCACCTACCGGGGGAGCCGCTACACAGATACGCAGTATTTT	CASTYRGSRYTDTQYF
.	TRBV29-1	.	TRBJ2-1	TGCAGCGTTGAAGATAGGGGACTTGGACGTGGGGAGCAGTTCTTC	CSVEDRGLGRGEQFF
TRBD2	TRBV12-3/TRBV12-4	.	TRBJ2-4	TGTGCCAGCAGCCGCCTAGCGGGATACCGCAGAGCCAAAAACATTCAGTACTTC	CASSRLAGYRRAKNIQYF
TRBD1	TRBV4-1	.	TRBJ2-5	TGCGCCAGCAGCCACCAGACAGGGAGCCTAGAGACCCAGTACTTC	CASSHQTGSLETQYF
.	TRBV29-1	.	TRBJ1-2	TGCAGCGTTGATCAAGGCAGGGGAATCCATGGCTACACCTTC	CSVDQGRGIHGYTF
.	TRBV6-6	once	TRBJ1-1	TGTGCCAGCAGTTACTCTGAGGGGAATGAAGCTTTCTTT	CASSYSEGNEAFF
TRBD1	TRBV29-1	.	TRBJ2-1	TGCAGCGTCGCCCCCGGGACAGGGAACAATGAGCAGTTCTTC	CSVAPGTGNNEQFF
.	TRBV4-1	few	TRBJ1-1	TGCGCCAGCAGCCTTATGGCTACAATGAACACTGAAGCTTTCTTT	CASSLMATMNTEAFF
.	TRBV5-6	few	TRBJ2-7	TGTGCCAGCAGCTCCCCCGGGAACTCCTACGAGCAGTACTTC	CASSSPGNSYEQYF
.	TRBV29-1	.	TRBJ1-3	TGCAGCGTTCTCCAAGCCTCTGGAAACACCATATATTTT	CSVLQASGNTIYF
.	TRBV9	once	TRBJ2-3	TGTGTCAGCAGCCCCCGGAGGGGCGCGAAAGATACGCAGTATTTT	CVSSPRRGAKDTQYF
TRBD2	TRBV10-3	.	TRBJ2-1	TGTGCCATCAGACGAACAGGACTAGCGGGGGACAATGAGCAGTTCTTC	CAIRRTGLAGDNEQFF
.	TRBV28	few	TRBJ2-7	TGTGCCGGAGGGGGACACCGGATCTACGAGCAGTACTTC	CAGGGHRIYEQYF